The table lists the clone carrying this T cell receptor (beta chain) with a few counts. Its antigen is not known. A J-beta primer mix and a sample-barcoded 5' primer were used in a second PCR of about 7 to 12 cycles. TCRdb reanalysed the 5' RACE reads using MiXCR and keeps one entry per CDR3 protein. The data hold approximately 1.5 million distinct CDR3 sequences, with under 55% observed a single time. This entry is derived from a study of blood T cells in healthy people across ages. Overall study findings and caveats: In the absence of known donor CMV status, changes in expanded clonotypes were possibly confounded.

V was shortened by 3 bases and J by 1 base, with 8 bases between the two germline ends. Germline lookup yields CDR1 SGHVS and CDR2 FQNEAQ. The CDR3 has 14 residues. The chain is built from TRBV7-8 and TRBJ2-3; no firm D call. This receptor was taken from a woman aged 18-29 years in good health. The specimen was blood. The CDR3 protein is CASSFSRGTDTQYF. CDR3 in DNA: TGTGCCAGCAGCTTTAGTAGGGGCACAGATACGCAGTATTTT.